This is a list of T cell receptor beta chains from one sample in a study of T cells expressing NK-cell markers. TCRdb re-called the 5' RACE reads; one entry per CDR3 protein, DNA not given. The listing records approximately 150,000 distinct CDR3 sequences. The sample comprised blood T cells: a sorted CD56 or NKG2C T cell subset, CD4+ or CD8+ T cells, or bulk PBMC T cells (not recorded which). The receptors come from a woman between 18 and 70 years old in good health. The CDR3 runs from the conserved cysteine through the conserved F or W. Each record gives: V gene, J gene, CDR3 protein.

v_call: TRBV5-5; j_call: TRBJ1-2; cdr3_aa: CASSWISWPLNGYTF
v_call: TRBV5-1; j_call: TRBJ1-1; cdr3_aa: CASSGQAGVNTEAFF
v_call: TRBV6-1; j_call: TRBJ1-1; cdr3_aa: CAYRGSLGNTEAFF
v_call: TRBV5-1; j_call: TRBJ1-2; cdr3_aa: CASSPREDYGYTF
v_call: TRBV14; j_call: TRBJ1-3; cdr3_aa: CASSPSRDSGNTIYF
v_call: TRBV20-1; j_call: TRBJ2-7; cdr3_aa: CSARDRGDPYEQYF
v_call: TRBV12-3/TRBV12-4; j_call: TRBJ2-2; cdr3_aa: CASRGTSGGPNTGELFF
v_call: TRBV20-1; j_call: TRBJ2-2; cdr3_aa: CSAPRSRYRGGELFF
v_call: TRBV5-5; j_call: TRBJ1-2; cdr3_aa: CASSFYDRAYGYTF
v_call: TRBV4-1; j_call: TRBJ1-5; cdr3_aa: CASSQWQGNQPQHF
v_call: TRBV2; j_call: TRBJ2-5; cdr3_aa: CASSEGRQETQYF
v_call: TRBV29-1; j_call: TRBJ2-1; cdr3_aa: CSVGKFQNNEQFF
v_call: TRBV7-9; j_call: TRBJ2-7; cdr3_aa: CASTSTGTNTYEQYF
v_call: TRBV11-2; j_call: TRBJ1-3; cdr3_aa: CASSLTVAGNTIYF
v_call: TRBV5-1; j_call: TRBJ2-1; cdr3_aa: CASSLVAGGSNEQFF
v_call: TRBV4-2; j_call: TRBJ2-1; cdr3_aa: CASSLRDFPVDEQFF
v_call: TRBV5-1; j_call: TRBJ2-2; cdr3_aa: CATKTRGNTGELFF
v_call: TRBV5-1; j_call: TRBJ1-5; cdr3_aa: CASSPDSLANQPQHF
v_call: TRBV7-9; j_call: TRBJ2-7; cdr3_aa: CASSLAGGSSYEQYF
v_call: TRBV5-1; j_call: TRBJ2-1; cdr3_aa: CASNLGSSGNWGQFF
v_call: TRBV6-1; j_call: TRBJ2-1; cdr3_aa: CASRGLGGSYEQFF
v_call: TRBV10-3; j_call: TRBJ2-5; cdr3_aa: CAISESSAETQYF
v_call: TRBV4-1; j_call: TRBJ2-1; cdr3_aa: CASSPRGVSDEQFF
v_call: TRBV28; j_call: TRBJ2-7; cdr3_aa: CASSLPRDSLSGWQYF
v_call: TRBV18; j_call: TRBJ1-2; cdr3_aa: CASSPSVGGANYGYTF
v_call: TRBV20-1; j_call: TRBJ2-1; cdr3_aa: CSASTEGTYNEQFF
v_call: TRBV5-1; j_call: TRBJ2-7; cdr3_aa: CASSLAWGNEQYF
v_call: TRBV14; j_call: TRBJ2-2; cdr3_aa: CASSPLGGTPGELFF
v_call: TRBV2; j_call: TRBJ1-5; cdr3_aa: CASRARDNSNQPQHF
v_call: TRBV7-2; j_call: TRBJ2-3; cdr3_aa: CASSLNSNGDTQYF
v_call: TRBV3-1; j_call: TRBJ1-2; cdr3_aa: CASSQDRGVSGYTF
v_call: TRBV12-3/TRBV12-4; j_call: TRBJ1-1; cdr3_aa: CASSSRMAEAFF
v_call: TRBV7-8; j_call: TRBJ1-2; cdr3_aa: CASSPQGAQGYTF
v_call: TRBV5-1; j_call: TRBJ2-3; cdr3_aa: CASSFGLITDTQYF
v_call: TRBV5-6; j_call: TRBJ1-3; cdr3_aa: CASSPTGVGNTIYF
v_call: TRBV9; j_call: TRBJ2-7; cdr3_aa: CASSQEGGPYEQYF
v_call: TRBV2; j_call: TRBJ2-1; cdr3_aa: CASNSASSQFF
v_call: TRBV7-6; j_call: TRBJ2-2; cdr3_aa: CASSPTPGSTGELFF
v_call: TRBV28; j_call: TRBJ2-7; cdr3_aa: CASSPIGTAIYEQYF
v_call: TRBV4-1; j_call: TRBJ2-5; cdr3_aa: CASSQVLGLAAETQYF
v_call: TRBV5-1; j_call: TRBJ2-5; cdr3_aa: CASSLGLQGWQETQYF
v_call: TRBV18; j_call: TRBJ2-1; cdr3_aa: CASSPTGLYNEQFF
v_call: TRBV6-5; j_call: TRBJ2-7; cdr3_aa: CASSSDTYEQYF
v_call: TRBV5-1; j_call: TRBJ2-6; cdr3_aa: CASDPGTDFRSGANVLTF
v_call: TRBV29-1; j_call: TRBJ2-4; cdr3_aa: CSVQDPGGIQYF
v_call: TRBV7-2; j_call: TRBJ2-7; cdr3_aa: CASSRGGSESYEQYF
v_call: TRBV7-9; j_call: TRBJ1-1; cdr3_aa: CASSLGFTKNTEAFF
v_call: TRBV15; j_call: TRBJ2-1; cdr3_aa: CATSLGLAEMTHEQFF
v_call: TRBV9; j_call: TRBJ2-3; cdr3_aa: CASSLRQSPDTQYF